The present entry profiles one T cell receptor (beta chain) with its context. Its matching antigen is unknown. This record belongs to a study of T cell responses to AZD1222 COVID-19 vaccine. Study-level background: Investigators merged groups given second doses at roughly 4 or roughly 12 weeks. Study-wide results and caveats: All repertoire sampling was performed exclusively after the peak T cell response. Epitopes outside B.1.351 and B.1.1.7 mutated regions reportedly drew nearly half of spike TCRs.

Clones were sequenced by immunoSEQ multiplex PCR, and TCRdb holds only the in-frame ones, with some missing. The sample includes 130,000 or so clones, just under 95% of them seen just once. Material: peripheral blood, obtained on day 0 of AZD1222 vaccination. This sequence was found in an adult in good health.

Here the CDR3 reads CASSSTANYGYTF. As DNA, the CDR3 is TGTGCCAGCAGTTCGACAGCCAACTATGGCTACACCTTC. V is TRBV6-5 and J is TRBJ1-2; a weak D match, TRBD1 (5 bases). The CDR3 consists of 13 residues. Trimming removed 4 bases from V and 2 bases from J, with 8 bases in between. CDR1 MNHEY and CDR2 SVGAGI come from the germline V gene.